The 27 T cell receptor beta chains below come from one sample, sequenced in a study of cytomegalovirus exposure and HLA in healthy donors. The PCR had 60 Vbeta and 13 Jbeta primers. Sequenced by immunoSEQ multiplex PCR; TCRdb stores in-frame clones only, minus some. Altogether tens of thousands of clones are present, around three quarters being singletons, with the ten largest covering just under 20%. Source material: PBMCs. The receptors come from a woman in her fifties or sixties in good health and CMV-seropositive.

V usage is TRBV9 and J usage is TRBJ1-3, with a tentative D call TRBD1 (6 bases). The CDR3 runs 16 residues. From germline, CDR1 is SGDLS and CDR2 YYNGEE. The ends were cut back, 2 bases at V and 0 bases at J, with 12 bases in the middle. The CDR3: CASSVGRGTSGNTIYF. CDR3 DNA: TGTGCCAGCAGCGTTGGTAGGGGGACCTCTGGAAACACCATATATTTT.

This rearrangement joins TRBV7-9 to TRBJ1-2; D gene ambiguous. Trimming left V 4 bases short and J 7 bases short, with 13 bases between. Germline assignment: CDR1 SEHNR and CDR2 FQNEAQ (reference sequence). The CDR3 totals 13 residues. The CDR3 bases are TGTGCCAGCAGCTCAAGTTCAGGTTCTGGCTACACCTTC. It yields the protein CASSSSSGSGYTF. Supplemented by reference TRBV7-9 and TRBJ1-2, the full variable domain reads DTGVSQNPRHKITKRGQNVTFRCDPISEHNRLYWYRQTLGQGPEFLTYFQNEAQLEKSRLLSDRFSAERPKGSFSTLEIQRTEQGDSAMYLCASSSSSGSGYTFGSGTRLTVV.

A few counts support this clone. The rearrangement uses TRBV30 and TRBJ2-6; 7 bases match TRBD1. Per the germline V gene, CDR1 is GTSNPN and CDR2 is SVGIG (reference sequence). CDR3 length: 17 residues. The junction had 8 bases not matched to a gene; V was cut back by 3 bases and J by 0 bases. The CDR3 reads CAWRRGRGHSGANVLTF. The CDR3 DNA is TGTGCCTGGAGGAGGGGGCGCGGTCACTCTGGGGCCAACGTCCTGACTTTC.

The V gene is TRBV5-4, the J gene TRBJ2-3; 11 bases map to TRBD2. The CDR3 sequence is 16 residues long. V was clipped by 2 bases and J by 0 bases; unmatched bases: 2. The V gene's germline CDR1 is SGHNT and CDR2 YYREEE (reference sequence). CDR3 nucleotides: TGTGCCAGCAGCTTAAGACTAGCGGGGAGCACAGATACGCAGTATTTT. Encoded protein: CASSLRLAGSTDTQYF.

The table lists this clone with a few counts. The chain combines TRBV5-1 with TRBJ2-1; 7 nucleotides align to TRBD1. Germline values: CDR1 SGHRS, CDR2 YFSETQ. This CDR3 is 14 amino acids long. The ends lost 4 bases at V and 9 bases at J; junction bases unmatched: 10. CDR3 sequence: CASSDQTGNGEQFF. As DNA, the CDR3 is TGCGCCAGCAGCGATCAGACAGGGAACGGTGAGCAGTTCTTC.

CDR3 loop: CASSIGDRSNQPQHF. CDR3 bases: TGTGCCAGTAGTATAGGGGACAGAAGCAATCAGCCCCAGCATTTT. The chain joins TRBV19 to TRBJ1-5, with 7 bases identical to TRBD1. The CDR3 is 15 amino acids. CDR1 LNHDA and CDR2 SQIVND come from the germline V gene (reference sequence). V was clipped by 1 base and J by 1 base; unmatched bases: 1.

This clone was detected only a few times. This chain uses TRBV5-5 with TRBJ2-5; D is uncertain. V was cut by 2 bases and J by 2 bases, with 10 bases left in between. Germline CDR1 and CDR2: SGHKS and YYEKEE (reference sequence). The CDR3 runs 14 residues. DNA for the CDR3: TGTGCCAGCAGCTTATTTCAGAAGCAAGAGACCCAGTACTTC. The encoded protein is CASSLFQKQETQYF.

The V and J genes are TRBV10-3 and TRBJ2-7, with 8 bases that match TRBD1. This CDR3 spans 15 amino acids. The J segment lost 6 bases and the V segment lost 4 bases, leaving 11 bases of the junction unmatched. The V gene's germline CDR1 is ENHRY and CDR2 SYGVKD. The CDR3 reads CAISASGGLVSEQYF. The CDR3 DNA sequence: TGTGCCATCAGTGCCTCAGGGGGCTTGGTATCCGAGCAGTACTTC.

V usage is TRBV10-2 and J usage is TRBJ2-1, with 10 positions matching TRBD2. The CDR3 contains 19 residues. Looked up from germline, CDR1 is WSHSY and CDR2 is SAAADI. J lost 4 bases, V lost 0 bases, and 12 bases had no gene match. The CDR3 is CASSESGGVAGGSYNEQFF. Here the CDR3 DNA reads TGCGCCAGCAGTGAGTCGGGCGGAGTAGCGGGGGGTTCATACAATGAGCAGTTCTTC.

The sample holds a few counts of this clone. The V and J genes are TRBV7-8 and TRBJ2-3; D is possibly TRBD1 (8 bases). CDR1 is SGHVS, CDR2 FQNEAQ, per germline. The CDR3 loop spans 17 amino acids. V dropped 5 bases and J dropped 11 bases, with 29 bases sitting between them. This chain's CDR3 is CASSRRTGGNWAGVQYF. As DNA, the CDR3 is TGTGCCAGCAGCCGCCGCACAGGGGGAAATTGGGCGGGGGTGCAGTATTTT.

The V and J genes are TRBV30 and TRBJ2-5; possibly TRBD2 for D (5 bases). Trimming shortened V by 0 bases and J by 3 bases, and 8 bases separated the two germline ends. CDR3 length: 13 residues. Germline V lookup: CDR1 GTSNPN, CDR2 SVGIG (reference sequence). CDR3 sequence reads: CAWSVRLKETQYF. In DNA, the CDR3 is TGTGCCTGGAGTGTTAGACTAAAAGAGACCCAGTACTTC.

The rearrangement links TRBV5-1 to TRBJ2-7; 8 bases fit TRBD2. Germline V CDR1 and CDR2: SGHRS, YFSETQ. The J segment lost 5 bases and the V segment lost 6 bases, leaving 10 bases of the junction unmatched. There are 14 residues in the CDR3. In DNA form, the CDR3 reads TGCGCCAGCAAAACTATGACTAGCGAGAACGAGCAGTACTTC. This gives the protein CASKTMTSENEQYF.

Here the CDR3 DNA reads TGTGCCAGCAGTGTTGAGACCGCGGAGTTCTTC. Amino acids: CASSVETAEFF. The chain links TRBV2 to TRBJ2-1; D is unclear. Germline CDR1 reads SNHLY; CDR2 reads FYNNEI. V dropped 4 bases and J dropped 14 bases, with 12 bases sitting between them. The CDR3 is made up of 11 amino acids. The full variable domain, completed using reference TRBV2 and TRBJ2-1, is EPEVTQTPSHQVTQMGQEVILRCVPISNHLYFYWYRQILGQKVEFLVSFYNNEISEKSEIFDDQFSVERPDGSNFTLKIRSTKLEDSAMYFCASSVETAEFFGPGTRLTVL.

V gene TRBV29-1 combines with J gene TRBJ1-2; 7 bases align to TRBD1. Germline assignment: CDR1 SQVTM and CDR2 ANQGSEA. The ends lost 5 bases at V and 8 bases at J; junction bases unmatched: 11. The CDR3 contains 13 residues. CDR3 loop: CSVQLTGSGGYTF. In nucleotides, the CDR3 is TGCAGCGTTCAACTGACAGGGAGTGGAGGCTACACCTTC.

The V call is TRBV4-1, the J call TRBJ1-1, with D tentatively TRBD1 (5 bases). V was shortened by 0 bases and J by 6 bases, with 11 bases between the two germline ends. The length of the CDR3 is 14 residues. Germline CDR1 MGHRA, CDR2 YSYEKL. The CDR3 loop reads CASSQDRGISEAFF. The CDR3 nucleotides read TGCGCCAGCAGCCAAGATCGGGGGATTTCTGAAGCTTTCTTT.

V and J are TRBV6-6 and TRBJ1-1; TRBD1 might be the D (5 bases). The CDR3 has 14 amino acids. V lost 6 bases and J lost 0, with 11 bases in between. CDR1 and CDR2 (germline): MNHNY, SVGAGI (reference sequence). The CDR3 spells CASREQVMNTEAFF. CDR3 in DNA: TGTGCCAGCAGGGAACAGGTTATGAACACTGAAGCTTTCTTT.

The chain recombines TRBV7-9 with TRBJ1-2, with D maybe TRBD1 (5 bases). This CDR3 comprises 16 residues. Germline lookup yields CDR1 SEHNR and CDR2 FQNEAQ (reference sequence). Trimming took off 5 bases at V and 4 bases at J, with 20 bases between the two ends. CDR3 protein: CASSPRGQTASYGYTF. CDR3 DNA sequence: TGTGCCAGCAGCCCAAGAGGACAAACGGCTAGCTATGGCTACACCTTC. Looking up the rest from reference TRBV7-9 and TRBJ1-2 gives the full variable domain: DTGVSQNPRHKITKRGQNVTFRCDPISEHNRLYWYRQTLGQGPEFLTYFQNEAQLEKSRLLSDRFSAERPKGSFSTLEIQRTEQGDSAMYLCASSPRGQTASYGYTFGSGTRLTVV.

The sample holds a few counts of this clone. V gene TRBV6-1 combines with J gene TRBJ2-2; D is unresolved. CDR1 and CDR2 (germline): MNHNS, SASEGT. The CDR3 contains 15 residues. V lost 11 bases and J 2 bases, leaving 18 bases between the germline ends. The CDR3 sequence: CAGRPGYSNTGELFF. The CDR3 DNA sequence: TGTGCCGGTCGGCCGGGTTACTCTAACACCGGGGAGCTGTTTTTT.

This chain joins TRBV11-2 and TRBJ1-4; 10 bases map to TRBD1. Germline CDR1 and CDR2: SGHAT and FQNNGV. This CDR3 is 15 amino acids long. V gave up 5 bases and J gave up 6 bases; unmatched junction bases: 6. The CDR3 loop reads CASSRSGTGDEKLFF. In DNA, the CDR3 is TGTGCCAGCAGCCGGTCCGGGACAGGGGATGAAAAACTGTTTTTT.

This clone occurred a few times. This probably arose from a read error, given a far larger clone one base away. This chain links TRBV5-6 with TRBJ1-1; D gene uncertain. The CDR3 is 17 amino acids. V lost 4 bases, J lost 3 bases, and 22 bases lay in between. Germline CDR1 and CDR2: SGHDT and YYEEEE. The CDR3, as DNA: TGTGCCAGCAGCCCGGAGGGTTCCGGGAAAGCTTACACTGAAGCTTTCTTT. Its translation: CASSPEGSGKAYTEAFF. The full variable domain, its missing parts supplied by reference TRBV5-6 and TRBJ1-1, is DAGVTQSPTHLIKTRGQQVTLRCSPKSGHDTVSWYQQALGQGPQFIFQYYEEEERQRGNFPDRFSGHQFPNYSSELNVNALLLGDSALYLCASSPEGSGKAYTEAFFGQGTRLTVV.

This clone was observed a handful of times. The chain couples TRBV2 to TRBJ1-1, with 8 bases that match TRBD1. Germline CDR1 is SNHLY and CDR2 is FYNNEI. With V trimmed by 7 bases and J by 2 bases, 9 bases remained unmatched. CDR3 length equals 15 residues. The CDR3, as DNA: TGTGCCAGCAAGTCAGGGACAGGAGGAAACACTGAAGCTTTCTTT. This sequence encodes CASKSGTGGNTEAFF.

V and J are TRBV7-2 and TRBJ1-1; D possibly corresponds to TRBD1 (5 bases). The length of the CDR3 is 11 residues. Germline CDR1 and CDR2: SGHTA and FQGNSA. V was trimmed by 3 bases and J by 10 bases, leaving 9 bases between them. For the CDR3, the DNA is TGTGCCAGCAGCTTCGGGGGGAGAGCTTTCTTT. Amino acids: CASSFGGRAFF. Variable domain in full (rest from reference TRBV7-2 and TRBJ1-1): GAGVSQSPSNKVTEKGKDVELRCDPISGHTALYWYRQSLGQGLEFLIYFQGNSAPDKSGLPSDRFSAERTGGSVSTLTIQRTQQEDSAVYLCASSFGGRAFFGQGTRLTVV.

This clone was seen a few times. The V and J genes are TRBV27 and TRBJ1-4; D is perhaps TRBD1 (5 bases). Per the germline V gene, CDR1 is MNHEY and CDR2 is SMNVEV (reference sequence). The germline V and J ends were trimmed by 6 bases and 6 bases, with 11 bases remaining between them. The CDR3 spans 13 residues. In DNA, the CDR3 is TGTGCCAGCAGACGGGGGATACATGAAAAACTGTTTTTT. Amino acids: CASRRGIHEKLFF.

A few counts support this clone. This sequence joins TRBV29-1 and TRBJ2-7, with D maybe TRBD2 (5 bases). The V end lost 0 bases, the J end lost 3 bases, and 12 bases lay between the germline ends. The CDR3 is 14 residues long. Germline V lookup: CDR1 SQVTM, CDR2 ANQGSEA. The chain's CDR3 is CSVEDRGEGYEQYF. CDR3 sequence (DNA): TGCAGCGTTGAAGATCGCGGAGAGGGCTACGAGCAGTACTTC.

This clone has more than one count but fewer than ten. This sequence joins TRBV9 and TRBJ1-1; 9 nucleotides align to TRBD1. J gave up 10 bases and V 4 bases, and 8 bases lay outside the gene matches. Germline CDR1 reads SGDLS; CDR2 reads YYNGEE. The CDR3 has 13 residues. The chain's CDR3 is CASSLKPQGAAFF. The CDR3, as DNA: TGTGCCAGCAGCTTAAAACCACAGGGGGCAGCTTTCTTT.

The genes are TRBV10-2 and TRBJ2-7, with D possibly TRBD2 on 6 matching bases. Germline values: CDR1 WSHSY, CDR2 SAAADI. The V end was cut by 2 bases, the J end by 7 bases, with 18 bases between. The CDR3 spans 15 residues. As DNA, the CDR3 is TGCGCCAGCAGTGAGGGGAGGCAGAACTCTAAGGAGCAGTACTTC. It encodes CASSEGRQNSKEQYF.

The chain is built from TRBV28 and TRBJ2-7; 8 bases are shared with TRBD1. Germline CDR1 reads MDHEN; CDR2 reads SYDVKM. This CDR3 has 14 residues. V dropped 6 bases and J dropped 2; count of bases not matched to a gene: 6. The CDR3: CASSQGARAYEQYF. DNA of the CDR3: TGTGCCAGCAGCCAGGGGGCAAGGGCCTACGAGCAGTACTTC.